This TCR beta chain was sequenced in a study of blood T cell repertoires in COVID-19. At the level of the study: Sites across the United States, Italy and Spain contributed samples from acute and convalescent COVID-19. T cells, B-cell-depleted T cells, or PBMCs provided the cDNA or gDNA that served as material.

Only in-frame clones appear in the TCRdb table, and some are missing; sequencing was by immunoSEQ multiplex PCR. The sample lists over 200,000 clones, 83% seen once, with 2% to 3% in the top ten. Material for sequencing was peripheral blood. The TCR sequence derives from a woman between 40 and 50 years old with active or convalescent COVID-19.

CDR3 sequence (DNA): TGCGCCAGCAGCCAGGTACAGGGGGCCTTTGAGACCCAGTACTTC. It specifies CASSQVQGAFETQYF. The chain carries TRBV4-1 and TRBJ2-5; 9 nucleotides agree with TRBD1. After removal of 3 bases from V and 5 bases from J, the junction contained 7 bases not matched to a gene. CDR1 MGHRA and CDR2 YSYEKL come from the germline V gene. This CDR3 is built from 15 residues.